The T cell receptor beta chain under discussion was sequenced for a study of response to subunit inactivated influenza vaccine. One entry per CDR3 protein results from TCRdb running MiXCR on the RT-PCR reads. This table has around 790,000 distinct CDR3 sequences, roughly 20% appearing once. The CDR3 loop spans 14 amino acids. Germline-derived CDR1 and CDR2 are SGHVS and FQNEAQ. With 3 bases clipped from V and 6 bases from J, the junction kept 8 bases outside the gene matches. The sample consisted of PBMCs from blood, taken roughly 5 days after vaccination. The receptor's source is a man aged 50-59 years who received an inactivated influenza vaccine. This rearrangement joins TRBV7-8 to TRBJ2-7; 7 bases fit TRBD1. In DNA, the CDR3 is TGTGCCAGCAGCTTGGGGACAGTTGTGGGCGAGCAGTACTTC. This codes for CASSLGTVVGEQYF.